This T cell receptor (beta chain) was retrieved from a study of cytomegalovirus exposure and HLA in healthy donors. Notes on the study in general: The authors confirmed in vitro that a few CMV-associated chains were specific for CMV antigens. TCR beta sequences reportedly predicted most subjects' HLA-A and HLA-B alleles accurately.

The CDR3 is made up of 14 amino acids. Germline V gives CDR1 MNHNS, CDR2 SASEGT. V shed 0 bases and J shed 5 bases, with 11 bases lying between them. Both 60 Vbeta primers and 13 Jbeta primers went into the PCR. Sequencing used immunoSEQ multiplex PCR; TCRdb keeps in-frame clones, though not all of them. The data contain around 160,000 clones, 68% of them singletons. This clone has a handful of counts. The antigen remains unidentified. The sequence derives from a man aged 45-60 years in good health and CMV-seronegative. Input material: PBMCs. The gene calls are TRBV6-1 and TRBJ2-7; weak D call: TRBD1 (5 bases). The CDR3 is CASSEAQGRHEQYF. The DNA of the CDR3 is TGTGCCAGCAGTGAAGCTCAGGGTCGCCACGAGCAGTACTTC.